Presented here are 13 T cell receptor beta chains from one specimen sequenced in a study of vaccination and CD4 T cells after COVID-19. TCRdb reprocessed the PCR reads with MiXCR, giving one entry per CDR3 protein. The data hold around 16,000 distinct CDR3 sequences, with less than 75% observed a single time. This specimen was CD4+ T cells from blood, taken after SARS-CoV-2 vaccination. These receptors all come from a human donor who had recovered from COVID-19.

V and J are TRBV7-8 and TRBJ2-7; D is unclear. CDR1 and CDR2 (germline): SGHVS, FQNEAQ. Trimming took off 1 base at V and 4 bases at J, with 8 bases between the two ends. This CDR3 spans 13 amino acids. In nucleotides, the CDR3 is TGTGCCAGCAGCTTAGGAGGATGGTACGAGCAGTACTTC. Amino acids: CASSLGGWYEQYF. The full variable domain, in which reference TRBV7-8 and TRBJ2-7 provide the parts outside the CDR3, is GAGVSQSPRYKVAKRGQDVALRCDPISGHVSLFWYQQALGQGPEFLTYFQNEAQLDKSGLPSDRFFAERPEGSVSTLKIQRTQQEDSAVYLCASSLGGWYEQYFGPGTRLTVT.

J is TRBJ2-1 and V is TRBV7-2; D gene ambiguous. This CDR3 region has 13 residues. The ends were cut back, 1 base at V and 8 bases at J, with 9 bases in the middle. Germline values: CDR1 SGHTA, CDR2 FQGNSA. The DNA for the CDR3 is TGTGCCAGCAGCTTAGTTACCCTGTATGAGCAGTTCTTC. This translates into CASSLVTLYEQFF.

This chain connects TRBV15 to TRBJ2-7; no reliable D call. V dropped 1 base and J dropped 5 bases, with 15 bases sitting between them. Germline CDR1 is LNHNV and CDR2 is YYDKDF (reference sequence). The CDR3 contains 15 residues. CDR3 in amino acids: CATSRVKSGRHEQYF. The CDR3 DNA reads TGTGCCACCAGCAGAGTGAAAAGTGGTAGGCACGAGCAGTACTTC.

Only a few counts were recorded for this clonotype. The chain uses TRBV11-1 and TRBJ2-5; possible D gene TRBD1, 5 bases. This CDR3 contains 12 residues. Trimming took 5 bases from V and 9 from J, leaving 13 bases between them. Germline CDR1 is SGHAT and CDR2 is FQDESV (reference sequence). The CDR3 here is CASSKDTSSQYF. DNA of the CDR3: TGTGCCAGCAGCAAGGACACCTCGTCCCAGTACTTC.

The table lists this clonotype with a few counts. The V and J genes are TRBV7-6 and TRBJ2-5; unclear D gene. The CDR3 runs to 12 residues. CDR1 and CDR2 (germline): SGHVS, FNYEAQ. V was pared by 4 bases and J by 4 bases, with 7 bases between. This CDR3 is CASSSPLETQYF. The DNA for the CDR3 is TGTGCCAGCAGCTCGCCCCTAGAGACCCAGTACTTC.

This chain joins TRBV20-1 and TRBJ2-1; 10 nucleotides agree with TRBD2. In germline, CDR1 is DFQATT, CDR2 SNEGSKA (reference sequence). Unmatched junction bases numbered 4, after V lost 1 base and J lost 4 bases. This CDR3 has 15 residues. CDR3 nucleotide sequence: TGCAGTGCTAGAGGGACTAGCGGAAAATACAATGAGCAGTTCTTC. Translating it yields CSARGTSGKYNEQFF.

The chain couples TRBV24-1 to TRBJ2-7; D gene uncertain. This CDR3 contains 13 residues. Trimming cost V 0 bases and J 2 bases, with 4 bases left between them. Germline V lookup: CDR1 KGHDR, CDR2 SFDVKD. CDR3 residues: CATSDLGTYEQYF. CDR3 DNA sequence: TGTGCCACCAGTGATTTGGGGACCTACGAGCAGTACTTC.

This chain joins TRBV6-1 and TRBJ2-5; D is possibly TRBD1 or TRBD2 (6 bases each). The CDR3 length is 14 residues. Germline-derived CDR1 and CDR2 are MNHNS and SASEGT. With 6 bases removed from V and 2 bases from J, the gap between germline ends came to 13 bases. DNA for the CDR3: TGTGCCAGCAGCCCAACAGGGAGGCAAGAGACCCAGTACTTC. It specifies CASSPTGRQETQYF.

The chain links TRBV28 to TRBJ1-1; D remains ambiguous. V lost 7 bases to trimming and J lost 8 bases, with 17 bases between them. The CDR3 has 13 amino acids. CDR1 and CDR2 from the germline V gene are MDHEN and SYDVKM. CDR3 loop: CASKTYRTDEAFF. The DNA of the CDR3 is TGTGCCAGCAAGACCTATCGGACGGACGAAGCTTTCTTT.

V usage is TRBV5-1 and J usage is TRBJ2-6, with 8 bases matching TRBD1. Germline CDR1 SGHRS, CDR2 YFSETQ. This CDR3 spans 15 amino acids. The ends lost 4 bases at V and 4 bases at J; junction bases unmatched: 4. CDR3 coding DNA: TGCGCCAGCAGCCCAGGGGGCGCCGGGGCCAACGTCCTGACTTTC. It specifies CASSPGGAGANVLTF. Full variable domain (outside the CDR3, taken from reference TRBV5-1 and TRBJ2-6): KAGVTQTPRYLIKTRGQQVTLSCSPISGHRSVSWYQQTPGQGLQFLFEYFSETQRNKGNFPGRFSGRQFSNSRSEMNVSTLELGDSALYLCASSPGGAGANVLTFGAGSRLTVL.

Written as DNA, the CDR3 is TGCAGTGCTAGAGGAACACTTAAAAGCTATGGCTACACCTTC. This codes for CSARGTLKSYGYTF. The chain combines TRBV20-1 with TRBJ1-2; D unclear. The CDR3 extends over 14 amino acids. Germline CDR1 reads DFQATT; CDR2 reads SNEGSKA (reference sequence). Trimming pared 1 base from V and 4 bases from J, leaving 13 bases between.

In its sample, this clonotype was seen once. CDR3 sequence reads: CASSQGAGGNEQYF. The CDR3 coding sequence is TGCGCCAGCAGCCAAGGGGCGGGAGGGAATGAGCAGTACTTC. The chain is built from TRBV4-1 and TRBJ2-7; TRBD2 matches 9 bases. The CDR3 extends over 14 amino acids. V was clipped by 1 base and J by 7 bases; unmatched bases: 5. Germline-derived CDR1 and CDR2 are MGHRA and YSYEKL.

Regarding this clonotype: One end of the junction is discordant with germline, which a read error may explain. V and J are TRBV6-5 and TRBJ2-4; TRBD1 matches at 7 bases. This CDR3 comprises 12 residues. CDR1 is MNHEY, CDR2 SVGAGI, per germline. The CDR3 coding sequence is TGTGTCAGCAGTTACTCTACAGGGGTTCAGTACTTC. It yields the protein CVSSYSTGVQYF.